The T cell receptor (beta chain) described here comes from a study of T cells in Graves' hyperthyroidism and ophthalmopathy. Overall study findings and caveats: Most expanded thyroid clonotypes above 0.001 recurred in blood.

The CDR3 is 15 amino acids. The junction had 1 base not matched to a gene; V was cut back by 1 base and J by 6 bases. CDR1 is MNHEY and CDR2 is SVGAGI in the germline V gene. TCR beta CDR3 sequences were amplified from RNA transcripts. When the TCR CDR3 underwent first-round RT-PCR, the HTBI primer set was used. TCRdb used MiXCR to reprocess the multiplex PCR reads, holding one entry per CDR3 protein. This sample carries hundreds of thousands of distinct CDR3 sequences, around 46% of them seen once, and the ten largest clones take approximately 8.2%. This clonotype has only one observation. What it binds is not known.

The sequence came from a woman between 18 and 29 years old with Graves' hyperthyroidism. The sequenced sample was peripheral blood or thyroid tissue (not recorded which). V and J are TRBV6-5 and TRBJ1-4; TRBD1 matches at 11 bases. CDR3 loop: CASSYLGQGDEKLFF. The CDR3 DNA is TGTGCCAGCAGTTACTTGGGACAGGGGGATGAAAAACTGTTTTTT.